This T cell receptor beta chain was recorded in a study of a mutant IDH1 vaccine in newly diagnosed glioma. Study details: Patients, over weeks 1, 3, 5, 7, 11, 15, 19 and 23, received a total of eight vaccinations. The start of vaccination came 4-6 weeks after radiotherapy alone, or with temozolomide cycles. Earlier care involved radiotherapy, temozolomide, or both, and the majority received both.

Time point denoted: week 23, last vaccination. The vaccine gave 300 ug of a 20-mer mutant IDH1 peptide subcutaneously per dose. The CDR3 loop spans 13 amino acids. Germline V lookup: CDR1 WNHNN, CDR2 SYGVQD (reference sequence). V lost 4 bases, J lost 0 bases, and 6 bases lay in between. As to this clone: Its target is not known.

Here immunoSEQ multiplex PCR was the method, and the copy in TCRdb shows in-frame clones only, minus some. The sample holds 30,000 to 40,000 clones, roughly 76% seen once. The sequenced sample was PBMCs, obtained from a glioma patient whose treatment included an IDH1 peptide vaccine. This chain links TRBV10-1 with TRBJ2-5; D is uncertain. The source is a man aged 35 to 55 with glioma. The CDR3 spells CASSALNQETQYF. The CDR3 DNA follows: TGCGCCAGCAGTGCCCTAAACCAAGAGACCCAGTACTTC.